The rows below give T cell receptor beta chains drawn from one sample of a study of T cells in localized non-small cell lung cancer. The repertoire was sequenced with immunoSEQ multiplex PCR; TCRdb's copy has only in-frame clones and lacks some. The table lists 2,000 to 2,500 clones, roughly a fifth of them singletons, with 10% to 12% in the top ten. The source material was lung tumor tissue, sampled before any cancer treatment. These TCRs come from a man between 40 and 69 years old with stage I squamous cell lung carcinoma. CDR3s include the opening cysteine and the closing phenylalanine or tryptophan.

V,J,CDR3
TRBV29-1,TRBJ1-1,CSVQQAMNTEAFF
TRBV10-2,TRBJ2-7,CASARGGGSYEQYF
TRBV15,TRBJ2-3,CATSNPSGSSDTQYF
TRBV11-3,TRBJ2-2,CASSRDLATNTGELFF
TRBV7-5,TRBJ2-3,CASSLQRDPDTQYF
TRBV9,TRBJ2-5,CASSVGGGGQETQYF
TRBV15,TRBJ2-3,CATSRGGGPAPDTQYF
TRBV6-1,TRBJ2-5,CASSEVGGSLETQYF
TRBV11-3,TRBJ1-1,CASSAGAGNTEAFF
TRBV18,TRBJ2-1,CASLRTGGISYNEQFF
TRBV9,TRBJ2-3,CASSPGQSTDTQYF
TRBV6-8,TRBJ2-7,CASSLSTPSGEQYF
TRBV23-1,TRBJ2-4,CASRTQGRNIQYF
TRBV9,TRBJ1-5,CASSEGQAENNQPQHF
TRBV11-3,TRBJ2-7,CASSLGGQGDEQYF
TRBV25-1,TRBJ2-7,CASSERTSGLYEQYF
TRBV11-3,TRBJ2-1,CASSFRDIDNEQFF
TRBV9,TRBJ2-1,CASSVGGSPGAYNEQFF
TRBV10-2,TRBJ2-1,CASRGTSKNNEQFF
TRBV16,TRBJ2-7,CASSPDRAYEQYF
TRBV28,TRBJ2-7,CASRSDREVGYEQYF
TRBV30,TRBJ2-1,CAWSLLLANQFF
TRBV30,TRBJ2-5,CAWSEGRETQYF
TRBV11-3,TRBJ2-1,CASSLTLGSMDEQFF
TRBV28,TRBJ1-1,CASSLVRHTEAFF
TRBV18,TRBJ2-1,CASSPGLAGIKDEQFF
TRBV30,TRBJ2-6,CAWGRDRGSGANVLTF
TRBV6-8,TRBJ2-1,CAISFGTSGVHNNEQFF
TRBV5-1,TRBJ2-3,CASSPWYRDTDTQYF
TRBV28,TRBJ1-2,CASSPRTGPIGYTF